These 11 T cell receptor beta chains originate from one sample sequenced in a study of shared clonotypes between healthy human individuals. Clones were read by immunoSEQ multiplex PCR, and TCRdb kept only the in-frame ones, dropping some. The sample records millions of clones, approximately 93% being singletons. Input material: naive CD4+ T cells from PBMCs. The subset was: CD45RA+ positively selected. These TCRs come from a man aged 18 to 35 in good health. Some clones in this sample may be carry-over from other donors' samples.

Note on this clone: The sample holds other DNA sequences that translate to the same CDR3. This chain links TRBV7-3 with TRBJ1-1; D might be TRBD1 (6 bases). Germline V gene data show CDR1 as SGHTA and CDR2 as FQGTGA. V gave up 5 bases and J gave up 4 bases, with 11 bases separating them. The CDR3 is made up of 13 amino acids. The CDR3 DNA is TGTGCCAGCAGCGCACAGGGAAGCACTGAAGCTTTCTTT. Protein sequence: CASSAQGSTEAFF.

The rearrangement joins TRBV5-1 to TRBJ2-2; 10 bases match TRBD2. CDR1 SGHRS and CDR2 YFSETQ come from the germline V gene. The length of the CDR3 is 18 residues. V was clipped by 0 bases and J by 6 bases; unmatched bases: 11. The CDR3 DNA reads as TGCGCCAGCAGCTTGGTTCGGGCTAGCGGGAGATCGGCCGGGGAGCTGTTTTTT. This sequence encodes CASSLVRASGRSAGELFF.

The chain has TRBV15 and TRBJ1-4; D perhaps matches TRBD1 (6 bases). CDR3 length: 15 residues. Germline V gene lookup returns CDR1 LNHNV and CDR2 YYDKDF (reference sequence). V lost 3 bases, J lost 10 bases, and 18 bases lay in between. CDR3 sequence: CATSSPGGATGKLFF. DNA for the CDR3: TGTGCCACCAGCAGCCCGGGGGGGGCGACTGGAAAACTGTTTTTT.

CDR3 protein: CASSLPRRSSYNEQFF. The CDR3 DNA reads TGCGCCAGCAGCTTGCCTCGGCGGAGCTCCTACAATGAGCAGTTCTTC. The chain couples TRBV5-1 to TRBJ2-1; D is unresolved. This CDR3 is 16 amino acids long. Trimming pared 1 base from V and 0 bases from J, leaving 11 bases between. In germline, CDR1 is SGHRS, CDR2 YFSETQ.

V and J are TRBV6-1 and TRBJ1-2, with TRBD1 matching over 8 bases. From germline, CDR1 is MNHNS and CDR2 SASEGT. The ends lost 3 bases at V and 4 bases at J; junction bases unmatched: 7. CDR3 length: 15 amino acids. CDR3 sequence reads: CASSDSTGDPYGYTF. The CDR3 nucleotides are TGTGCCAGCAGTGACTCGACAGGGGATCCCTATGGCTACACCTTC.

The gene calls are TRBV10-3 and TRBJ2-2; D unresolved. Trimming removed 6 bases from V and 5 bases from J, with 7 bases in between. The CDR3 has 12 residues. Germline values: CDR1 ENHRY, CDR2 SYGVKD. This chain's CDR3 is CAISASTGELFF. The CDR3 DNA reads as TGTGCCATCAGCGCAAGTACCGGGGAGCTGTTTTTT.

This chain uses TRBV11-3 with TRBJ2-5; the D gene is possibly TRBD1 (5 bases). The CDR3 covers 14 residues. V lost 6 bases and J 1 base, leaving 12 bases between the germline ends. Germline V gene lookup returns CDR1 SGHNT and CDR2 YENEEA. The CDR3 here is CASSQSQGQETQYF. CDR3 DNA sequence: TGTGCCAGCAGTCAATCTCAGGGCCAAGAGACCCAGTACTTC.

The chain joins TRBV27 to TRBJ2-7, with D perhaps matching TRBD2 (6 bases). The CDR3 runs to 15 residues. CDR1 is MNHEY, CDR2 SMNVEV, per germline (reference sequence). V lost 3 bases, J lost 3 bases, and 15 bases lay in between. The DNA of the CDR3 is TGTGCCAGCAGTTTTCAGGGCAGAGCGGGCTACGAGCAGTACTTC. Translated, it gives CASSFQGRAGYEQYF.

This chain joins TRBV18 and TRBJ1-5, with D uncertain. Trimming pared 2 bases from V and 4 bases from J, leaving 9 bases between. Germline V CDR1 and CDR2: KGHSH, LQKENI. The CDR3 extends over 14 amino acids. The CDR3 coding sequence is TGTGCCAGCTCACCATTTTCAGTAAATCAGCCCCAGCATTTT. It yields the protein CASSPFSVNQPQHF.

The chain is built from TRBV9 and TRBJ2-3; 8 nucleotides agree with TRBD2. The V gene's germline CDR1 is SGDLS and CDR2 YYNGEE. This CDR3 spans 17 amino acids. V was pared by 0 bases and J by 4 bases, with 10 bases of the junction left unmatched. The CDR3 spells CASSVVRSSGYPDTQYF. The CDR3 DNA sequence: TGTGCCAGCAGCGTAGTGAGGTCTAGCGGGTATCCAGATACGCAGTATTTT.

For this clone: The same CDR3 is also encoded by other DNA sequences in this sample. This sequence joins TRBV5-1 and TRBJ2-7; D not resolved. The germline V gene has CDR1 SGHRS and CDR2 YFSETQ. The V and J ends lost 0 bases and 1 base respectively, with 11 bases between them. This CDR3 contains 15 residues. CDR3 sequence reads: CASSLGGGNSYEQYF. For the CDR3, the DNA is TGCGCCAGCAGCTTGGGGGGTGGAAATTCCTACGAGCAGTACTTC.